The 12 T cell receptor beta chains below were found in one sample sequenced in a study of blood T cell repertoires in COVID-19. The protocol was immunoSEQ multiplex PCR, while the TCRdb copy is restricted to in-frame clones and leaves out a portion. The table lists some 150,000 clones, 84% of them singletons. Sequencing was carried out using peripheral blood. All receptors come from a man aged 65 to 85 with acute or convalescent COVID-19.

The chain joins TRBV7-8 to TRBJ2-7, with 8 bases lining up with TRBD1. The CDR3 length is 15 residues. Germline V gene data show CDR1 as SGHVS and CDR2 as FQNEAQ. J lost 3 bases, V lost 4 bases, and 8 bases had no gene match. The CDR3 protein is CASSSETGVGYEQYF. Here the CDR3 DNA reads TGTGCCAGCAGCTCAGAGACAGGGGTTGGCTACGAGCAGTACTTC.

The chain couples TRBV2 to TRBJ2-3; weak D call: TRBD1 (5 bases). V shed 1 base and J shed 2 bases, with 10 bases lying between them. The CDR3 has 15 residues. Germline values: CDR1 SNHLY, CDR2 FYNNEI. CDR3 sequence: CASSEDRLDTDTQYF. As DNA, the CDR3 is TGTGCCAGCAGTGAAGACAGGTTGGACACAGATACGCAGTATTTT.

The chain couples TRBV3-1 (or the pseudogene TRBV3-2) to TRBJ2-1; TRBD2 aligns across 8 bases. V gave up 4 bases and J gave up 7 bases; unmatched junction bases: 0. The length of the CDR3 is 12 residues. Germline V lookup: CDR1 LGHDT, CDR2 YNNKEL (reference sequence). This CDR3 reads CASSPSGNEQFF. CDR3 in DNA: TGTGCCAGCAGCCCTAGCGGGAATGAGCAGTTCTTC.

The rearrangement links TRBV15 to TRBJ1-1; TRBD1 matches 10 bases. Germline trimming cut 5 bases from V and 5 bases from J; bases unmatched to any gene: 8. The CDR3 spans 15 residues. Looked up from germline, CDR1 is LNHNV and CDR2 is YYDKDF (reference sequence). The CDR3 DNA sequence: TGTGCCACCAGCCGGGGAGGGACAGGGGATACTGAAGCTTTCTTT. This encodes CATSRGGTGDTEAFF.

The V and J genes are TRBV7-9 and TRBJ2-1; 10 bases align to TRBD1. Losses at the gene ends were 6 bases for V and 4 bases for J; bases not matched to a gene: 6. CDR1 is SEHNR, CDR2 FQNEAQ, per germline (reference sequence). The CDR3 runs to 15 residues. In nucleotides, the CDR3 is TGTGCCAGCAGTCCGACAGGGGGCGCGTACAATGAGCAGTTCTTC. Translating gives CASSPTGGAYNEQFF.

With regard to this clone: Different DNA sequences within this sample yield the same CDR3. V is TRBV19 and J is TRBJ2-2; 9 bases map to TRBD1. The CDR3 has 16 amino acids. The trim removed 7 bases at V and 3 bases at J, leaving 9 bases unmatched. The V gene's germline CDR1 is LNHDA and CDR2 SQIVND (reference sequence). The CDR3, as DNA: TGTGCCAGTACCTACAGGGGGCGCAGCCACACCGGGGAGCTGTTTTTT. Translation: CASTYRGRSHTGELFF.

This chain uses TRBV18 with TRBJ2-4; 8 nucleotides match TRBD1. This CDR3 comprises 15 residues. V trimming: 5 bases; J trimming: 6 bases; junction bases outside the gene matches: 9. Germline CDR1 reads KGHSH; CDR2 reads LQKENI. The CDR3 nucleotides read TGTGCCAGCTCAGTCGACAGGGGACAACTAAACATTCAGTACTTC. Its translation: CASSVDRGQLNIQYF.

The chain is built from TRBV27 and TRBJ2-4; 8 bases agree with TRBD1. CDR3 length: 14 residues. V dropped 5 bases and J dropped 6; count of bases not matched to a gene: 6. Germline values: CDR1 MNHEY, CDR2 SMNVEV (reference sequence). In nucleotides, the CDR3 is TGTGCCAGCAGTCCCGGACAGGGCTCAAACATTCAGTACTTC. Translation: CASSPGQGSNIQYF.

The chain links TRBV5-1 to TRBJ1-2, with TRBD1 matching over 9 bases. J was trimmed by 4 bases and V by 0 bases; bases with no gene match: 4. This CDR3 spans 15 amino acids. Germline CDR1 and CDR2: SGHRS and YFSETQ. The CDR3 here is CASSLEGQGGYGYTF. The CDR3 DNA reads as TGCGCCAGCAGCTTGGAGGGACAGGGTGGCTATGGCTACACCTTC. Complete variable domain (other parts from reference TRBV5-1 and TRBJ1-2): KAGVTQTPRYLIKTRGQQVTLSCSPISGHRSVSWYQQTPGQGLQFLFEYFSETQRNKGNFPGRFSGRQFSNSRSEMNVSTLELGDSALYLCASSLEGQGGYGYTFGSGTRLTVV.

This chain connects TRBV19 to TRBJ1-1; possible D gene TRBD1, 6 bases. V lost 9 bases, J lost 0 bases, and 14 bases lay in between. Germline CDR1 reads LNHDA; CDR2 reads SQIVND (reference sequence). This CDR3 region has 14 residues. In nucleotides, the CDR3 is TGTGCCAGACCAGGGGCGACGGTGAACACTGAAGCTTTCTTT. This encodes CARPGATVNTEAFF.

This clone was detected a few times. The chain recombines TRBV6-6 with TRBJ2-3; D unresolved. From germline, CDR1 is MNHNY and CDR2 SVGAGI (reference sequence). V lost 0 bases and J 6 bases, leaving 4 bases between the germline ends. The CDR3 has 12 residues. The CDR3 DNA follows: TGTGCCAGCAGTTACTCGCGGGATACGCAGTATTTT. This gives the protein CASSYSRDTQYF.

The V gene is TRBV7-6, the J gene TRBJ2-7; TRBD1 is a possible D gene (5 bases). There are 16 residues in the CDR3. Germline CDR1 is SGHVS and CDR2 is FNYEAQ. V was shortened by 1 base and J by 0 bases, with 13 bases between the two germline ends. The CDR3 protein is CASSLVSDSTSYEQYF. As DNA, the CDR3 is TGTGCCAGCAGCTTAGTAAGCGACAGTACCTCCTACGAGCAGTACTTC. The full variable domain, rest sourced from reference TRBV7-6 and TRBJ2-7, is GAGVSQSPRYKVTKRGQDVALRCDPISGHVSLYWYRQALGQGPEFLTYFNYEAQQDKSGLPNDRFSAERPEGSISTLTIQRTEQRDSAMYRCASSLVSDSTSYEQYFGPGTRLTVT.